This entry is about one TCR beta chain. Its target is unknown. Trimming removed 4 bases from V and 3 bases from J, with 10 bases in between. This CDR3 has 14 residues. In germline, CDR1 is LGHNA, CDR2 YSLEER. Primers: 60 Vbeta forward and 13 Jbeta reverse. The method was immunoSEQ multiplex PCR; TCRdb's version includes in-frame clones alone and lacks a portion of them. The top ten hold 0.65% of the sample, which has over 150,000 clones, around three quarters seen once. This entry is derived from a study of cytomegalovirus exposure and HLA in healthy donors. Findings and limits, study-wide: Three chains tied to CMV proved CMV antigen-specific in vitro. Rarity characterized most TCR sequences, yet some public TCRs appeared in many donors. In a later analysis, a missense DCLRE1C variant was linked to TCR beta V- and J-gene trimming.

The V and J genes are TRBV4-3 and TRBJ1-5, with D possibly matching TRBD1 (5 bases). This receptor was obtained from a boy between 10 and 17 years old in good health and CMV-seronegative. The sample was PBMCs. CDR3 residues: CASSLGTYNQPQHF. CDR3 in DNA: TGCGCCAGCAGCCTCGGGACTTACAATCAGCCCCAGCATTTT.